This TCR beta chain originates from a study of blood T cell repertoires in COVID-19. The CDR3 has 9 residues. V lost 8 bases and J lost 7; bases outside the gene matches: 1. CDR1 is DFQATT, CDR2 SNEGSKA, per germline (reference sequence). Assay: immunoSEQ multiplex PCR; the TCRdb copy retains only in-frame clones and omits some. The data show around 250,000 clones, 80% to 90% seen once. The sequence was obtained from a man in his forties or fifties with active or convalescent COVID-19. V gene TRBV20-1 combines with J gene TRBJ1-2; 7 bases are a match to TRBD1. What was sequenced was peripheral blood. As DNA, the CDR3 is TGCAGTCCAGGGGGTGGCTACACCTTC. Its translation: CSPGGGYTF.